The TCR beta chain under discussion was sequenced for a study of blood T cell repertoires in COVID-19. Some clones are missing from TCRdb's copy, which holds only in-frame ones; the method was immunoSEQ multiplex PCR. This sample yields under 95,000 clones, of which about 89% are seen a single time; 3% to 4.5% belongs to the top ten. The CDR3 extends over 14 amino acids. V lost 0 bases and J lost 7, with 11 bases in between. Germline lookup yields CDR1 SGHDN and CDR2 FVKESK. This chain links TRBV14 with TRBJ2-3; D gene unclear. Sequencing used peripheral blood. The receptor comes from a woman aged 50 to 60 in a cohort sampled during active COVID-19. For the CDR3, the DNA is TGTGCCAGCAGCCAAGATACCTACTCTCATACGCAGTATTTT. As protein: CASSQDTYSHTQYF.